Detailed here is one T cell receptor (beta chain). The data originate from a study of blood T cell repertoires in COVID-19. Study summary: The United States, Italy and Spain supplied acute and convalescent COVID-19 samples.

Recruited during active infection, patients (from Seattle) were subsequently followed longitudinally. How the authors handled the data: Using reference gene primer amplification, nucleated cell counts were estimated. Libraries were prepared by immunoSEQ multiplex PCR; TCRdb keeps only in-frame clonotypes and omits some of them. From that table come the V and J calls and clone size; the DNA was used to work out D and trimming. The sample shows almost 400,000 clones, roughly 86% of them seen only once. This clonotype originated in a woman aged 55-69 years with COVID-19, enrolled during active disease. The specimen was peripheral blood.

The CDR3 is CASSPYRVHTEAFF. CDR3 coding DNA: TGTGCCAGCAGTCCCTACAGGGTCCACACTGAAGCTTTCTTT. The V call is TRBV28, the J call TRBJ1-1, with a possible D match to TRBD1 (6 bases). The CDR3 spans 14 residues. The V and J ends lost 5 bases and 3 bases respectively, with 13 bases between them. Looked up from germline, CDR1 is MDHEN and CDR2 is SYDVKM.